Below are 11 T cell receptor beta chains sequenced from a single sample in a study of cytomegalovirus exposure and HLA in healthy donors. PCR primers comprised 60 Vbeta and 13 Jbeta primers. Assay: immunoSEQ multiplex PCR; the TCRdb copy retains only in-frame clones and omits some. The table shows around 190,000 clones, with about 78% occurring only once. Sequenced sample: PBMCs. These receptor sequences come from a man between 35 and 55 years old in good health and CMV-seronegative.

This clone has just a few counts. V and J are TRBV30 and TRBJ1-1; D gene unclear. V lost 4 bases and J lost 1, with 16 bases in between. This CDR3 is 15 amino acids long. The germline V gene encodes CDR1 GTSNPN and CDR2 SVGIG (reference sequence). The CDR3 nucleotides are TGTGCCTGGACTTGGATGGAGCGGGAGAACACTGAAGCTTTCTTT. Translation: CAWTWMERENTEAFF.

V is TRBV10-2 and J is TRBJ2-5, with D possibly matching TRBD1 (6 bases). V was pared by 0 bases and J by 5 bases, with 13 bases between. Germline V gene lookup returns CDR1 WSHSY and CDR2 SAAADI. CDR3 length equals 15 residues. The CDR3 protein is CASSESPTGEETQYF. Here the CDR3 DNA reads TGCGCCAGCAGTGAGTCACCGACAGGCGAGGAGACCCAGTACTTC.

The J gene is TRBJ2-7, the V gene TRBV18; D is perhaps TRBD2 (5 bases). Per the germline V gene, CDR1 is KGHSH and CDR2 is LQKENI. The CDR3 totals 14 residues. Trimming removed 3 bases from V and 3 bases from J, with 12 bases in between. The CDR3 DNA reads TGTGCCAGCTCACCTTCCGAGGGTGGCTACGAGCAGTACTTC. This gives the protein CASSPSEGGYEQYF.

The chain uses TRBV6-5 and TRBJ1-2, with D unclear. The germline V and J ends were trimmed by 0 bases and 4 bases, with 15 bases remaining between them. The germline V gene encodes CDR1 MNHEY and CDR2 SVGAGI. The length of the CDR3 is 16 residues. CDR3 sequence reads: CASSYSSGLGFYGYTF. The DNA of the CDR3 is TGTGCCAGCAGTTACTCGAGCGGGTTGGGATTCTATGGCTACACCTTC.

V gene TRBV27 combines with J gene TRBJ2-1; D gene ambiguous. Germline assignment: CDR1 MNHEY and CDR2 SMNVEV (reference sequence). V lost 3 bases and J lost 7, with 10 bases in between. The length of the CDR3 is 13 residues. As DNA, the CDR3 is TGTGCCAGCAGTTTCTTAGAGACAAATGAGCAGTTCTTC. It codes for CASSFLETNEQFF.

This chain uses TRBV11-2 with TRBJ1-1; TRBD1 might be the D (6 bases). The germline V gene has CDR1 SGHAT and CDR2 FQNNGV. The V end was cut by 4 bases, the J end by 1 base, with 16 bases between. The CDR3 length is 16 residues. The CDR3 loop reads CASSSRVGRGNTEAFF. The CDR3 DNA is TGTGCCAGCAGCTCGAGGGTGGGCAGGGGGAACACTGAAGCTTTCTTT.

This chain links TRBV6-6 with TRBJ1-6; perhaps TRBD1 as D (5 bases). Trimming left V 9 bases short and J 7 bases short, with 13 bases between. This CDR3 is 13 amino acids long. The germline gives CDR1 MNHNY, CDR2 SVGAGI (reference sequence). This CDR3 is CASSFAGNSPLHF. CDR3 nucleotides: TGTGCCAGTTCATTTGCAGGGAATTCACCCCTCCACTTT.

This chain joins TRBV14 and TRBJ2-7, with a weak D call TRBD1 (7 bases). Germline V gene sequence: CDR1 SGHDN, CDR2 FVKESK. This CDR3 region has 16 residues. Trimming shortened V by 4 bases and J by 4 bases, and 20 bases separated the two germline ends. CDR3 residues: CASSRGDSDPPYEQYF. Here the CDR3 DNA reads TGTGCCAGCAGCCGCGGGGACAGCGACCCCCCATACGAGCAGTACTTC.

This clone was detected a few times. The rearrangement links TRBV9 to TRBJ1-2; D gene unclear. There are 14 residues in the CDR3. The V gene lost 4 bases and the J gene lost 4 bases, with 14 bases spanning the gap. Germline CDR1 is SGDLS and CDR2 is YYNGEE. CDR3 protein: CASSYGRERYGYTF. The CDR3 DNA reads as TGTGCCAGCAGCTACGGGAGGGAGCGCTATGGCTACACCTTC.

This chain uses TRBV5-1 with TRBJ2-5, with 11 nucleotides matching TRBD1. CDR3 size: 18 residues. CDR1 and CDR2 (germline): SGHRS, YFSETQ. Trimming took 4 bases from V and 2 from J; bases not matched to a gene: 13. In DNA, the CDR3 is TGCGCCAGCAGCCCAAATCGGACAGGGGGCCTTTTTCAAGAGACCCAGTACTTC. This translates into CASSPNRTGGLFQETQYF.

The J gene is TRBJ2-1, the V gene TRBV13; D is possibly TRBD2 (5 bases). Germline V CDR1 and CDR2: PRHDT, FYEKMQ (reference sequence). Trimming pared 1 base from V and 8 bases from J, leaving 6 bases between. This CDR3 spans 12 amino acids. For the CDR3, the DNA is TGTGCCAGCAGCTTAGTCGGGGATGAGCAGTTCTTC. Its protein product is CASSLVGDEQFF. Filled out from reference TRBV13 and TRBJ2-1, the complete variable domain reads AAGVIQSPRHLIKEKRETATLKCYPIPRHDTVYWYQQGPGQDPQFLISFYEKMQSDKGSIPDRFSAQQFSDYHSELNMSSLELGDSALYFCASSLVGDEQFFGPGTRLTVL.